This TCR beta chain was retrieved from a study of blood T cell repertoires in COVID-19. The CDR3 loop spans 14 amino acids. The germline CDR1 and CDR2 sequences are ENHRY and SYGVKD. The junction had 3 bases not matched to a gene; V was cut back by 2 bases and J by 5 bases. Here immunoSEQ multiplex PCR was the method, and the copy in TCRdb shows in-frame clones only, minus some. The table records approximately 67,000 clones, around nine tenths of them present only once. Sequencing input: peripheral blood. This chain links TRBV10-3 with TRBJ2-5; 9 bases line up with TRBD1. This TCR derives from a woman aged 80 or over with acute or convalescent COVID-19. CDR3 region: CAISEGQGRETQYF. CDR3 sequence (DNA): TGTGCCATCAGTGAGGGACAGGGGAGGGAGACCCAGTACTTC.